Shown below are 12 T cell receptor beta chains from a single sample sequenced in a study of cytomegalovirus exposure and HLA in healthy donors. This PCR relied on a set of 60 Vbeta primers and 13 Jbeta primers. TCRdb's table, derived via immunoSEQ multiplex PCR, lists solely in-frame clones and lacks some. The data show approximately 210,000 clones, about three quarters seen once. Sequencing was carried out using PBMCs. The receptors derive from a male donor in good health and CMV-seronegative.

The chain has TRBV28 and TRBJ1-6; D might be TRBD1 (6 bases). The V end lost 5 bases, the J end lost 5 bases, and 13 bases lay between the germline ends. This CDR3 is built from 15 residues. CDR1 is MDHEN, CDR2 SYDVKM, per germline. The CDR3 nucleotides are TGTGCCAGCAGTCCCCTCAGGGGAAATAATTCACCCCTCCACTTT. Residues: CASSPLRGNNSPLHF.

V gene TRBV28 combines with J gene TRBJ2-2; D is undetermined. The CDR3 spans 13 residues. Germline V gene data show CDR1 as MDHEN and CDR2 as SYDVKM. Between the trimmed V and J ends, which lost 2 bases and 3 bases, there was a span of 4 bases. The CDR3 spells CASSLPDTGELFF. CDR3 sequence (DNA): TGTGCCAGCAGTTTACCTGACACCGGGGAGCTGTTTTTT. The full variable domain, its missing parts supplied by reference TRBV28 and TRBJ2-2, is DVKVTQSSRYLVKRTGEKVFLECVQDMDHENMFWYRQDPGLGLRLIYFSYDVKMKEKGDIPEGYSVSREKKERFSLILESASTNQTSMYLCASSLPDTGELFFGEGSRLTVL.

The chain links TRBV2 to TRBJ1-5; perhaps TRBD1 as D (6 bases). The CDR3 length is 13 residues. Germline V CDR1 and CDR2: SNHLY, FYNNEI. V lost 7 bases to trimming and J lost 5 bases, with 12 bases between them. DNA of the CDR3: TGTGCCAGCAACAGGGCACCGTATCAGCCCCAGCATTTT. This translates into CASNRAPYQPQHF.

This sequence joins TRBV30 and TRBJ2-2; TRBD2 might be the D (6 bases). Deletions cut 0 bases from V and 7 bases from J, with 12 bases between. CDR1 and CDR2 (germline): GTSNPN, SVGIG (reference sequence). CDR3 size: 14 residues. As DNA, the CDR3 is TGTGCCTGGAGTGTAATGCGGCGGGGCGGGGAGCTGTTTTTT. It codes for CAWSVMRRGGELFF.

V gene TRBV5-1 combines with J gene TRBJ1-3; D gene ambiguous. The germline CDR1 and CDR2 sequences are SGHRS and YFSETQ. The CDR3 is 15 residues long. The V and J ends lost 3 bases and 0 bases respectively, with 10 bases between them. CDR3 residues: CASSSIATSGNTIYF. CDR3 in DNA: TGCGCCAGCAGCTCGATAGCGACCTCTGGAAACACCATATATTTT.

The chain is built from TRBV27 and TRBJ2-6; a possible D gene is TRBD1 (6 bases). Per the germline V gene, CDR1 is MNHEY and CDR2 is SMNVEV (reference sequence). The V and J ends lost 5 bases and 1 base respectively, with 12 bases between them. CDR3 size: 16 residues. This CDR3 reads CASSLIRGSGANVLTF. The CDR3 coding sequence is TGTGCCAGCAGTCTAATCAGGGGATCTGGGGCCAACGTCCTGACTTTC.

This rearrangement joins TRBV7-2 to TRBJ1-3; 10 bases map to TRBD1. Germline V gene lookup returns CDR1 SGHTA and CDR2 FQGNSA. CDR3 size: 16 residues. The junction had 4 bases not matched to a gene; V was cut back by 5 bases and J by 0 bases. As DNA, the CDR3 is TGTGCCAGCAGCCCGCGGACAGGGGGCTCTGGAAACACCATATATTTT. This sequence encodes CASSPRTGGSGNTIYF.

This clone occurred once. The DNA of the CDR3 is TGTGCCAGCAGTTGGTCGACAGGGGGTGGTGAAAAACTGTTTTTT. Its protein is CASSWSTGGGEKLFF. The chain joins TRBV6-5 to TRBJ1-4; 9 bases line up with TRBD1. The germline V gene encodes CDR1 MNHEY and CDR2 SVGAGI. The trim removed 4 bases at V and 7 bases at J, leaving 7 bases unmatched. There are 15 residues in the CDR3.

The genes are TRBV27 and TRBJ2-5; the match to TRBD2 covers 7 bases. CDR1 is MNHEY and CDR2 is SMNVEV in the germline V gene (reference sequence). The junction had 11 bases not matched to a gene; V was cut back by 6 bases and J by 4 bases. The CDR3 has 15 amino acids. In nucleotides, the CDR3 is TGTGCCAGCAGCTTAACTCGGACTAGGGGAGAGACCCAGTACTTC. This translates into CASSLTRTRGETQYF.

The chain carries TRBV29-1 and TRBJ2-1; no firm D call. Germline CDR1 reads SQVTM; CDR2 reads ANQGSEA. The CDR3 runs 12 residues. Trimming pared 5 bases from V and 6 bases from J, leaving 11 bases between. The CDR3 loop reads CSVSAGSNEQFF. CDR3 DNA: TGCAGCGTTTCAGCAGGTAGCAATGAGCAGTTCTTC.

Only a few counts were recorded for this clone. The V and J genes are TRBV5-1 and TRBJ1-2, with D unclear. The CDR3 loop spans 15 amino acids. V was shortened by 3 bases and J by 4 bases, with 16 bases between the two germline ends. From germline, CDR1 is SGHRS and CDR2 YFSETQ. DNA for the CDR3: TGCGCCAGCAGCTCTGACACCGCCTATAGCTATGGCTACACCTTC. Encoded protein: CASSSDTAYSYGYTF.

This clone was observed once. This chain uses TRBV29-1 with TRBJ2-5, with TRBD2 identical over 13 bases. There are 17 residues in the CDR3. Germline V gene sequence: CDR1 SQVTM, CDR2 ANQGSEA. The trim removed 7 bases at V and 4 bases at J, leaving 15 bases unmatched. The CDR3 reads CSDSPYGLAGELETQYF. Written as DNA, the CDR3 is TGCAGCGACTCCCCTTATGGACTAGCGGGAGAGTTAGAGACCCAGTACTTC.